Each of the 22 T cell receptor beta chains below was sequenced from the same sample in a study of cytomegalovirus exposure and HLA in healthy donors. Primers: 60 Vbeta forward and 13 Jbeta reverse. Only in-frame clones appear in the TCRdb table, and some are missing; sequencing was by immunoSEQ multiplex PCR. The table lists about 160,000 clones. The sequenced sample consisted of PBMCs. The source is a man aged 25 to 45 in good health and CMV-seronegative.

The genes are TRBV11-3 and TRBJ1-3; D is unresolved. V was trimmed by 3 bases and J by 2 bases, leaving 8 bases between them. Germline assignment: CDR1 SGHNT and CDR2 YENEEA. This CDR3 has 14 residues. As DNA, the CDR3 is TGTGCCAGCAGCTTCTCCGGTGCTGGAAACACCATATATTTT. Translated: CASSFSGAGNTIYF.

The rearrangement links TRBV7-2 to TRBJ2-1; 10 positions match TRBD2. Germline V gene data show CDR1 as SGHTA and CDR2 as FQGNSA. The V segment lost 3 bases and the J segment 5 bases; nucleotides outside the gene matches: 1. This CDR3 has 14 residues. For the CDR3, the DNA is TGTGCCAGCAGCTTCCTAGCGGGGGACAATGAGCAGTTCTTC. Translated, it gives CASSFLAGDNEQFF.

The chain couples TRBV18 to TRBJ1-1; the D gene is possibly TRBD1 (6 bases). The germline V gene has CDR1 KGHSH and CDR2 LQKENI. Trimming removed 6 bases from V and 3 bases from J, with 14 bases in between. CDR3 length: 14 amino acids. The CDR3 sequence: CASSPGGGDTEAFF. The CDR3 nucleotides are TGTGCCAGCTCTCCGGGAGGGGGAGACACTGAAGCTTTCTTT.

The V gene is TRBV30, the J gene TRBJ2-5; 10 bases line up with TRBD2. The end of the DNA is better explained by TRBJ2-7, so the J call may be wrong. Germline lookup yields CDR1 GTSNPN and CDR2 SVGIG (reference sequence). This CDR3 has 14 residues. The DNA of the CDR3 is TGTGCCTGGAGGCTAGCGGGAGACTACTACGAGCAGTACTTC. This translates into CAWRLAGDYYEQYF.

The V and J genes are TRBV7-2 and TRBJ1-2, with a possible D match to TRBD1 (6 bases). This CDR3 comprises 15 residues. Between the trimmed V and J ends, which lost 2 bases and 4 bases, there was a span of 14 bases. Per germline, CDR1 SGHTA and CDR2 FQGNSA. The CDR3 coding sequence is TGTGCCAGCAGCTTAACCGGGGGGCTGGCCTATGGCTACACCTTC. Its translation is CASSLTGGLAYGYTF.

The V and J genes are TRBV9 and TRBJ2-5; unclear D gene. The CDR3 is 14 amino acids. The germline CDR1 and CDR2 sequences are SGDLS and YYNGEE. Trimming took 0 bases from V and 4 from J, leaving 10 bases between them. DNA for the CDR3: TGTGCCAGCAGCGTAGATCTAGAACGAGAGACCCAGTACTTC. Protein product: CASSVDLERETQYF.

CDR3 DNA sequence: TGCGCCAGCAGCACTGCAGGTGTTGGAGGCTACACCTTC. It translates to CASSTAGVGGYTF. The chain uses TRBV4-1 and TRBJ1-2; D is unresolved. CDR3 length equals 13 residues. Per germline, CDR1 MGHRA and CDR2 YSYEKL. Trimming took off 5 bases at V and 8 bases at J, with 15 bases between the two ends.

As for this clone: Other DNA sequences in this specimen translate into the identical CDR3. The chain recombines TRBV5-1 with TRBJ1-1; D might be TRBD1 (5 bases). V dropped 1 base and J dropped 3 bases, with 7 bases sitting between them. CDR3 size: 13 residues. CDR1 is SGHRS and CDR2 is YFSETQ in the germline V gene. This CDR3 is CASSLSGDTEAFF. The CDR3 coding sequence is TGCGCCAGCAGCTTGTCGGGGGACACTGAAGCTTTCTTT.

V is TRBV11-2 and J is TRBJ2-2; no clear D. Deletions cut 1 base from V and 6 bases from J, with 9 bases between. The length of the CDR3 is 14 residues. CDR1 and CDR2 (germline): SGHAT, FQNNGV. In DNA form, the CDR3 reads TGTGCCAGCAGCTTAGTCAGGTTTGCCGGGGAGCTGTTTTTT. This gives the protein CASSLVRFAGELFF. Full variable domain (missing parts from reference TRBV11-2 and TRBJ2-2): EAGVAQSPRYKIIEKRQSVAFWCNPISGHATLYWYQQILGQGPKLLIQFQNNGVVDDSQLPKDRFSAERLKGVDSTLKIQPAKLEDSAVYLCASSLVRFAGELFFGEGSRLTVL.

The gene calls are TRBV6-5 and TRBJ1-1; maybe TRBD1 (5 bases). Germline CDR1 reads MNHEY; CDR2 reads SVGAGI. The CDR3 covers 16 residues. V gave up 0 bases and J gave up 4 bases, with 15 bases separating them. The CDR3 DNA follows: TGTGCCAGCAGTTACTCGCAGGGTGGCGCTCCCACTGAAGCTTTCTTT. Encoded protein: CASSYSQGGAPTEAFF.

The rearrangement joins TRBV5-4 to TRBJ2-2; a weak D match, TRBD2 (6 bases). Trimming took 1 base from V and 3 from J, leaving 10 bases between them. The CDR3 contains 15 residues. Germline V gene lookup returns CDR1 SGHNT and CDR2 YYREEE (reference sequence). CDR3 amino acids: CASSLREWYTGELFF. The CDR3 DNA follows: TGTGCCAGCAGCTTGCGGGAGTGGTACACCGGGGAGCTGTTTTTT.

The V call is TRBV6-5, the J call TRBJ2-3; D might be TRBD2 (5 bases). The V gene's germline CDR1 is MNHEY and CDR2 SVGAGI. V gave up 10 bases and J gave up 0 bases, with 14 bases separating them. The CDR3 covers 14 residues. The CDR3 DNA is TGTGCCACCTGGAGGCACCCTAGCACAGATACGCAGTATTTT. Translating it yields CATWRHPSTDTQYF.

The rearrangement links TRBV5-1 to TRBJ2-7, with 8 bases identical to TRBD2. Looked up from germline, CDR1 is SGHRS and CDR2 is YFSETQ. Unmatched junction bases numbered 4, after V lost 0 bases and J lost 5 bases. The CDR3 spans 14 residues. The CDR3 here is CASSLAGGRNEQYF. CDR3 DNA: TGCGCCAGCAGCTTGGCAGGCGGGAGGAACGAGCAGTACTTC.

The V and J genes are TRBV5-6 and TRBJ1-2; D uncertain. The CDR3 is made up of 15 amino acids. Germline CDR1 and CDR2: SGHDT and YYEEEE. V dropped 0 bases and J dropped 8 bases, with 17 bases sitting between them. The CDR3 protein is CASSLGSVAGGGYTF. CDR3 coding DNA: TGTGCCAGCAGCTTGGGCTCAGTGGCAGGCGGGGGCTACACCTTC.

This chain connects TRBV6-1 to TRBJ1-2; the D gene is possibly TRBD1 (6 bases). Germline CDR1 and CDR2: MNHNS and SASEGT. This CDR3 is 15 amino acids long. V was trimmed by 5 bases and J by 4 bases, leaving 17 bases between them. CDR3 DNA: TGTGCCAGCAGTCCCCTTCGGACAGAGAGCTATGGCTACACCTTC. Translation: CASSPLRTESYGYTF.

The rearrangement uses TRBV15 and TRBJ2-3; TRBD1 aligns across 9 bases. After removal of 4 bases from V and 2 bases from J, the junction contained 7 bases not matched to a gene. This CDR3 is built from 16 residues. From germline, CDR1 is LNHNV and CDR2 YYDKDF (reference sequence). CDR3: CATSIGQGTHTDTQYF. Written as DNA, the CDR3 is TGTGCCACCAGCATCGGACAGGGGACCCACACAGATACGCAGTATTTT.

CDR3 bases: TGTGCCAGCAGCGTCTCAGGGACTACTGAAGCTTTCTTT. Translating gives CASSVSGTTEAFF. The V and J genes are TRBV9 and TRBJ1-1; D possibly corresponds to TRBD1 (5 bases). This CDR3 has 13 amino acids. Looked up from germline, CDR1 is SGDLS and CDR2 is YYNGEE. Trimming took off 2 bases at V and 5 bases at J, with 10 bases between the two ends. The full variable domain, in which reference TRBV9 and TRBJ1-1 provide the parts outside the CDR3, is DSGVTQTPKHLITATGQRVTLRCSPRSGDLSVYWYQQSLDQGLQFLIQYYNGEERAKGNILERFSAQQFPDLHSELNLSSLELGDSALYFCASSVSGTTEAFFGQGTRLTVV.

V usage is TRBV7-2 and J usage is TRBJ1-2, with D perhaps TRBD1 (5 bases). Germline V lookup: CDR1 SGHTA, CDR2 FQGNSA. V gave up 1 base and J gave up 6 bases, with 24 bases separating them. The CDR3 contains 18 residues. Here the CDR3 DNA reads TGTGCCAGCAGCTTAGACAGGTTTCGACCAGAGGATATAAATGGCTACACCTTC. This encodes CASSLDRFRPEDINGYTF.

The genes are TRBV29-1 and TRBJ1-5, with D possibly being TRBD1 (6 bases). This CDR3 region has 14 residues. Germline V gene lookup returns CDR1 SQVTM and CDR2 ANQGSEA. V was shortened by 4 bases and J by 4 bases, with 14 bases between the two germline ends. CDR3 in DNA: TGCAGCGTTGCCGCAGGGGTAAATAATCAGCCCCAGCATTTT. This encodes CSVAAGVNNQPQHF.

The chain recombines TRBV6-5 with TRBJ1-1; tentatively, D is TRBD1 (6 bases). Germline-derived CDR1 and CDR2 are MNHEY and SVGAGI. CDR3 length equals 15 residues. Trimming cost V 6 bases and J 3 bases, with 17 bases left between them. CDR3 nucleotides: TGTGCCAGCAGCTTGTACCAGGGGCTGTACACTGAAGCTTTCTTT. Its translation: CASSLYQGLYTEAFF.

The rearrangement uses TRBV6-6 and TRBJ2-5, with a possible D match to TRBD2 (6 bases). The J call may be mistaken, given a closer DNA end match to TRBJ2-7. The CDR3 is 14 amino acids. In germline, CDR1 is MNHNY, CDR2 SVGAGI (reference sequence). CDR3 loop: CASSYSSGSYEQYF. The CDR3 DNA reads TGTGCCAGCAGTTACTCTAGCGGCTCCTACGAGCAGTACTTC.

The chain combines TRBV5-6 with TRBJ1-2; tentatively, D is TRBD1 (5 bases). The germline gives CDR1 SGHDT, CDR2 YYEEEE. V lost 1 base and J lost 8, with 9 bases in between. The CDR3 is 12 residues long. As DNA, the CDR3 is TGTGCCAGCAGCTTGCCGGGGGGAGGCTACACCTTC. This gives the protein CASSLPGGGYTF.